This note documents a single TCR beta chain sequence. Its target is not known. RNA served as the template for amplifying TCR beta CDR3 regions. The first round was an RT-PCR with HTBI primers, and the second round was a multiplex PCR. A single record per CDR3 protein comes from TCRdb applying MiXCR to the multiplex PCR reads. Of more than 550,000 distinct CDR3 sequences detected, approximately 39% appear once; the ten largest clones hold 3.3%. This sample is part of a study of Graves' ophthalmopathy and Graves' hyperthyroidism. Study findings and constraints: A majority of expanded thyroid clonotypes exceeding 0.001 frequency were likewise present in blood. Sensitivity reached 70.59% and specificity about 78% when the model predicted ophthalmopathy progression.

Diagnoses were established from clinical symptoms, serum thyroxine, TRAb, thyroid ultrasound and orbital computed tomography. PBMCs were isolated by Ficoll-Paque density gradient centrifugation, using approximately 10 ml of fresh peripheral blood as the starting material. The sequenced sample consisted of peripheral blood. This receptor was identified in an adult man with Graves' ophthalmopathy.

CDR3 DNA: TGTGCCAGCAGTTTAGGGTCGAGGGCCAACACTGAAGCTTTCTTT. Translated: CASSLGSRANTEAFF. The chain couples TRBV12-3 or TRBV12-4 to TRBJ1-1; no definite D call. The CDR3 has 15 residues. V was clipped by 1 base and J by 2 bases, with 11 bases between them.